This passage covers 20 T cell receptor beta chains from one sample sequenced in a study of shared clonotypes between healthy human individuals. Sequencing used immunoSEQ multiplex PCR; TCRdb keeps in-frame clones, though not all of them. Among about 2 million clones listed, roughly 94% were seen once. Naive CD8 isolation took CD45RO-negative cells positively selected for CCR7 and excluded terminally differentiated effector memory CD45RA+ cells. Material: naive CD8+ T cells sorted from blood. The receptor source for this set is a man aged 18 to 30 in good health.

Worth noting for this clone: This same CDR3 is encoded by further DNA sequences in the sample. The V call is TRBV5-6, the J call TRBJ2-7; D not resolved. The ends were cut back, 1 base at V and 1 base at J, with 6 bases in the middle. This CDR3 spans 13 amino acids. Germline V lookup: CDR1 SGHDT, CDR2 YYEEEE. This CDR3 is CASSLLRSYEQYF. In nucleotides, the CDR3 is TGTGCCAGCAGCTTGCTGAGGTCCTACGAGCAGTACTTC.

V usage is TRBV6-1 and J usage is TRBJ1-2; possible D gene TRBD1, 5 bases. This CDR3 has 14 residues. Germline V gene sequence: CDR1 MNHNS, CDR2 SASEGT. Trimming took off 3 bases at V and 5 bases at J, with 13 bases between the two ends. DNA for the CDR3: TGTGCCAGCAGTGAGGACCGGGACTTTTATGGCTACACCTTC. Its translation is CASSEDRDFYGYTF.

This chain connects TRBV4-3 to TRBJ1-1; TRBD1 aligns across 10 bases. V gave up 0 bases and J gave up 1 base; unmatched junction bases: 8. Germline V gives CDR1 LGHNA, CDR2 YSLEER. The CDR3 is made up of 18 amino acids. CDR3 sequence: CASSQEQTGGGWNTEAFF. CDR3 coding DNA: TGCGCCAGCAGCCAAGAACAGACAGGGGGCGGGTGGAACACTGAAGCTTTCTTT.

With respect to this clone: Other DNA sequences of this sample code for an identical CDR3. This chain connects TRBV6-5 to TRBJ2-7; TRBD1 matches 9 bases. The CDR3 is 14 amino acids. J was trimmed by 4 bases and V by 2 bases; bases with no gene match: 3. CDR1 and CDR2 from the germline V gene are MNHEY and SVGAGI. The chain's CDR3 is CASSYGGQGYEQYF. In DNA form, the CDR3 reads TGTGCCAGCAGTTACGGGGGACAGGGATACGAGCAGTACTTC.

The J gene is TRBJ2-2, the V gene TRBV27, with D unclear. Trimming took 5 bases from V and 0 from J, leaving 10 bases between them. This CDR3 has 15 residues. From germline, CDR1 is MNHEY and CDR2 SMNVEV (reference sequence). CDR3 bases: TGTGCCAGCAGTGCCGGACCAGCGAACACCGGGGAGCTGTTTTTT. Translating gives CASSAGPANTGELFF.

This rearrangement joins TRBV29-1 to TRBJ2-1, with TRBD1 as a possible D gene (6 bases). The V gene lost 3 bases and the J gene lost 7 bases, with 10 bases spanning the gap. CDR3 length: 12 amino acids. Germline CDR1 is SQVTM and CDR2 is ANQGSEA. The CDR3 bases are TGCAGCGTTGAGCTACAGGGTAATGAGCAGTTCTTC. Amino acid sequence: CSVELQGNEQFF.

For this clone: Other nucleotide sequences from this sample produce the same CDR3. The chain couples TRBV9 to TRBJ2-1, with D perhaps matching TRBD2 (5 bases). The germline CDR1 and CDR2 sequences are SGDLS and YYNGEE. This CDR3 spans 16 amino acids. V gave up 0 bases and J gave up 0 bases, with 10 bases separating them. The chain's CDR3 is CASSVGPGSSYNEQFF. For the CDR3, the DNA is TGTGCCAGCAGCGTAGGCCCGGGGAGCTCCTACAATGAGCAGTTCTTC.

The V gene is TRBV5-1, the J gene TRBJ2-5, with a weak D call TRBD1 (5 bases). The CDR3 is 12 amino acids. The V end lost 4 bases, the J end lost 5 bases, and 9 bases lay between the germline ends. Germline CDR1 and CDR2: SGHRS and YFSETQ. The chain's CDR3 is CASSKGVETQYF. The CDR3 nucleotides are TGCGCCAGCAGCAAAGGGGTGGAGACCCAGTACTTC.

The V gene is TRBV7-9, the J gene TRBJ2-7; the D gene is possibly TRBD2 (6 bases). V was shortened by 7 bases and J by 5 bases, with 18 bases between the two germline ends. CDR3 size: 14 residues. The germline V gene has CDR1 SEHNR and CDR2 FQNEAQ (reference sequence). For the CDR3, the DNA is TGTGCCAGCAAGGCCCCTACTAGCAGCCACGAGCAGTACTTC. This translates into CASKAPTSSHEQYF. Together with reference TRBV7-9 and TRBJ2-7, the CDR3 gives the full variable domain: DTGVSQNPRHKITKRGQNVTFRCDPISEHNRLYWYRQTLGQGPEFLTYFQNEAQLEKSRLLSDRFSAERPKGSFSTLEIQRTEQGDSAMYLCASKAPTSSHEQYFGPGTRLTVT.

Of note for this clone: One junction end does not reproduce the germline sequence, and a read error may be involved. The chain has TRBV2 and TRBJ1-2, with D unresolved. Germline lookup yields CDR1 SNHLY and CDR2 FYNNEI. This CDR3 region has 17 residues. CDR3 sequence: CASSVWTSSSLNDGYTF. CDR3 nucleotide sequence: TGTGCCAGCAGTGTATGGACCTCAAGTTCCCTTAACGATGGCTACACCTTC.

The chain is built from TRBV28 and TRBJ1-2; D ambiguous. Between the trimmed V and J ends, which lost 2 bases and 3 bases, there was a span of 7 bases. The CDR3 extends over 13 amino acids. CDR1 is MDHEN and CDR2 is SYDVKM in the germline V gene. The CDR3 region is CASSLTEDYGYTF. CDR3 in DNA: TGTGCCAGCAGTTTAACCGAGGACTATGGCTACACCTTC.

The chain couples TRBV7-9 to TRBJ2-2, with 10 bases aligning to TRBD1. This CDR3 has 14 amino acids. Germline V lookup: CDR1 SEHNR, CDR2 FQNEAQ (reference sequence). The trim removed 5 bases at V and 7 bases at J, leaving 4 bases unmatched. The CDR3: CASSRTGGGGELFF. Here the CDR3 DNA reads TGTGCCAGCAGCCGGACAGGGGGTGGCGGGGAGCTGTTTTTT.

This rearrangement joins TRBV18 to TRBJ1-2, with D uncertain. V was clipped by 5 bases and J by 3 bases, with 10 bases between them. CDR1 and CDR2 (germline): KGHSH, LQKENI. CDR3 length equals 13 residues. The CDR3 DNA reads TGTGCCAGCTCAGCGGACGCGGACTATGGCTACACCTTC. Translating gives CASSADADYGYTF.

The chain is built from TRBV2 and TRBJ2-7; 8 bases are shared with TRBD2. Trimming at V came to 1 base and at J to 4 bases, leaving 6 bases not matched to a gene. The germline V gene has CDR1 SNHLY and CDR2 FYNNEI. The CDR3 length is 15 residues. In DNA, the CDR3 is TGTGCCAGCAGTGAAGGCGGGGGGCGCGAGTACGAGCAGTACTTC. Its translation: CASSEGGGREYEQYF.

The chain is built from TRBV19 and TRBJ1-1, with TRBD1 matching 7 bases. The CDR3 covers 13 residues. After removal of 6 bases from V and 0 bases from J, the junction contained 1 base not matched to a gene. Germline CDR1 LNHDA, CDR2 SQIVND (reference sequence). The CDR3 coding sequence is TGTGCCAGTAGGACAGGGATGAACACTGAAGCTTTCTTT. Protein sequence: CASRTGMNTEAFF.

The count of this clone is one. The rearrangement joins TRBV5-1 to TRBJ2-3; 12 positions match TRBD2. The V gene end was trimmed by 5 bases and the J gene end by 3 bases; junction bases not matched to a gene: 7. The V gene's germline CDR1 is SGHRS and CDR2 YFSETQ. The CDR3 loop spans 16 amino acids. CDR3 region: CASRLAGGEKTDTQYF. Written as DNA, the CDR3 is TGCGCCAGCAGACTAGCGGGGGGTGAGAAGACAGATACGCAGTATTTT.

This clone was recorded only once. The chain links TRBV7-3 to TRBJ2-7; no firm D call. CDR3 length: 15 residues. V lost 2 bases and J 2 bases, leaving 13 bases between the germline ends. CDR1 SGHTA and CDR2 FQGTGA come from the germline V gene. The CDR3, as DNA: TGTGCCAGCAGCTTATGGGCAGGTGGCGCCTACGAGCAGTACTTC. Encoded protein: CASSLWAGGAYEQYF. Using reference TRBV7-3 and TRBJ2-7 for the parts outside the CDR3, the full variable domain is GAGVSQTPSNKVTEKGKYVELRCDPISGHTALYWYRQSLGQGPEFLIYFQGTGAADDSGLPNDRFFAVRPEGSVSTLKIQRTERGDSAVYLCASSLWAGGAYEQYFGPGTRLTVT.

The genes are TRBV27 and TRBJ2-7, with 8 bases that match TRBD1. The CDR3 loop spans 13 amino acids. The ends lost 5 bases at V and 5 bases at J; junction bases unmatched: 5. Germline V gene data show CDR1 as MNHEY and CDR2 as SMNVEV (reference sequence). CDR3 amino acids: CASSITGGNEQYF. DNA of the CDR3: TGTGCCAGCAGTATTACAGGGGGTAACGAGCAGTACTTC.

The CDR3 DNA sequence: TGTGCCAGCAGCGGGACAACCACTTGGGGCGAGCAGTACTTC. It encodes CASSGTTTWGEQYF. This rearrangement joins TRBV9 to TRBJ2-7, with a tentative D call TRBD1 (5 bases). CDR1 is SGDLS and CDR2 is YYNGEE in the germline V gene. The CDR3 totals 14 residues. Between the trimmed V and J ends, which lost 3 bases and 6 bases, there was a span of 16 bases.

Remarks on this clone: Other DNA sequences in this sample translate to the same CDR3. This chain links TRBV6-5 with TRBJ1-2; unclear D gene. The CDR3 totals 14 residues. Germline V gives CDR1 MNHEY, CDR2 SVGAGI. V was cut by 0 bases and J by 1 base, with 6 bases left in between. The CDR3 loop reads CASSYSEGNYGYTF. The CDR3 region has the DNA TGTGCCAGCAGTTACTCTGAGGGTAACTATGGCTACACCTTC.